The 9 T cell receptor beta chains given below trace back to one sample, sequenced in a study of cytomegalovirus exposure and HLA in healthy donors. Use of 60 Vbeta and 13 Jbeta primers characterized the PCR. Sequencing used immunoSEQ multiplex PCR; TCRdb keeps in-frame clones, though not all of them. The sample holds about 160,000 clones; more than 80% are singletons and the top ten take less than 2%. Sequencing was performed on PBMCs. Source of these receptors: a woman younger than 35 in good health and CMV-seronegative.

The chain recombines TRBV29-1 with TRBJ1-4, with 10 bases that match TRBD1. After removal of 0 bases from V and 10 bases from J, the junction contained 8 bases not matched to a gene. Germline V CDR1 and CDR2: SQVTM, ANQGSEA. CDR3 size: 15 residues. In DNA, the CDR3 is TGCAGCGTTGAAGATCGTGACAGGGGGCGAGGAAAACTGTTTTTT. It codes for CSVEDRDRGRGKLFF.

This clone has just one count. CDR3 nucleotide sequence: TGCAGCGTTGTAAAGGACAGCCATGGCTACACCTTC. This codes for CSVVKDSHGYTF. The chain employs TRBV29-1 and TRBJ1-2, with a tentative D call TRBD1 (6 bases). CDR3 size: 12 residues. V lost 4 bases and J lost 6, with 12 bases in between. Per germline, CDR1 SQVTM and CDR2 ANQGSEA.

J is TRBJ1-1 and V is TRBV5-5; TRBD1 aligns across 7 bases. The germline CDR1 and CDR2 sequences are SGHKS and YYEKEE (reference sequence). This CDR3 has 17 residues. V lost 2 bases and J lost 1; bases outside the gene matches: 11. CDR3 loop: CASSLGLSGGQNTEAFF. The CDR3 region has the DNA TGTGCCAGCAGCTTAGGACTCTCAGGGGGACAGAACACTGAAGCTTTCTTT.

This clone was seen a handful of times. The chain recombines TRBV19 with TRBJ1-2; maybe TRBD1 (6 bases). The CDR3 length is 14 residues. Germline loops: CDR1 LNHDA, CDR2 SQIVND (reference sequence). V lost 3 bases and J 4 bases, leaving 12 bases between the germline ends. CDR3 residues: CASSIGQGTYGYTF. CDR3 nucleotide sequence: TGTGCCAGTAGTATTGGGCAGGGGACCTATGGCTACACCTTC.

The J gene is TRBJ1-1, the V gene TRBV5-1; D might be TRBD1 (5 bases). The CDR3 loop spans 12 amino acids. V was clipped by 3 bases and J by 12 bases, with 15 bases between them. Germline V lookup: CDR1 SGHRS, CDR2 YFSETQ. CDR3 DNA sequence: TGCGCCAGCAGCTCCCCCGGGGGGAAGACTTTCTTT. Translation gives CASSSPGGKTFF.

The chain combines TRBV6-5 with TRBJ1-1; D gene uncertain. The germline V gene has CDR1 MNHEY and CDR2 SVGAGI. V lost 5 bases to trimming and J lost 0 bases, with 13 bases between them. The CDR3 covers 15 residues. CDR3 DNA sequence: TGTGCCAGCAGTACCGCCGGAGGGCTGAACACTGAAGCTTTCTTT. Its protein product is CASSTAGGLNTEAFF.

V gene TRBV4-1 combines with J gene TRBJ2-5, with D maybe TRBD2 (6 bases). CDR1 and CDR2 (germline): MGHRA, YSYEKL. Trimming pared 0 bases from V and 4 bases from J, leaving 6 bases between. The CDR3 sequence is 13 residues long. The DNA of the CDR3 is TGCGCCAGCAGCCAAGACGGGGGAGAGACCCAGTACTTC. Translation gives CASSQDGGETQYF.

This clone has only a few counts. V usage is TRBV19 and J usage is TRBJ2-2, with D unresolved. This CDR3 is built from 14 residues. Germline-derived CDR1 and CDR2 are LNHDA and SQIVND (reference sequence). The V end was cut by 1 base, the J end by 4 bases, with 7 bases between. The CDR3 sequence is CASSIGQVTGELFF. The CDR3 DNA is TGTGCCAGTAGTATAGGTCAGGTCACCGGGGAGCTGTTTTTT.

This clone was picked up one time. The rearrangement uses TRBV28 and TRBJ2-5; no clear D. Trimming took off 5 bases at V and 2 bases at J, with 3 bases between the two ends. Germline V gene data show CDR1 as MDHEN and CDR2 as SYDVKM. The CDR3 runs 11 residues. The CDR3 spells CASSRQETQYF. In DNA form, the CDR3 reads TGTGCCAGCAGTCGGCAAGAGACCCAGTACTTC.